The T cell receptor (beta chain) described here comes from a study of T-cell reconstitution after alpha-beta-depleted transplantation in children (dated by TCRdb to the mid-2010s). Some background on the complete study: Using TCR repertoire profiling, the study quantitatively followed how T-cell immune reconstitution unfolded in children after TCRalphabeta/CD19-depleted allogeneic hematopoietic cell transplantation. Beyond this particular receptor, the publication reports: Apparently early alphabetaT-cell count recovery about two months after transplant reportedly relied on only several hundred rapidly expanded clones derived from non-depleted graft cells. The high TCRbeta diversity at day 60 in some patients was ascribed to recipient T cells and intrathymic progenitors that had survived conditioning. Over the following months the frequencies of hyperexpanded clones went down, and after one year T-cell counts and TCRbeta diversity were mostly credited to newly produced T cells.

A note on this clonotype: Its antigen target is currently unknown. The record has no base qualities; no much larger clone is one base away.

The trim is 4 bases for V and 0 bases for J, with a gap of 13 bases between the germline ends. The CDR1 and CDR2 encoded by the germline V gene (reference sequence) are GTSNPN and SVGIG. The CDR3 sequence holds 15 residues, the cysteine and phenylalanine included. Only the CDR3 DNA stays, 45 bases, in frame from base 1. The treatment or condition label, as the study defines it: allogeneic hematopoietic cell transplantation with graft depleted of TCRalphabeta T cells and CD19 B cells. The children who served as transplant recipients had been given grafts of TCRalphabeta/CD19-depleted allogeneic hematopoietic cells. Library prep was done by PCR. Sequencing was performed on an Illumina HiSeq 2500. TCR libraries were prepared with molecular barcoding, using unique molecular identifiers to normalize TCRbeta repertoire quantification. Using fastp trimming at Q25 and MiXCR clonotype assembly, TCRdb reanalyzed the public sequencing data and kept in-frame beta chains. Entries are consolidated by CDR3 protein sequence, retaining the most common genes and DNA. The sample data list around 670,000 distinct CDR3 sequences, and around 12% of these were observed just once. Jointly, the top ten make up approximately 0.8% of the sample.

The source material was PBMCs, sampled before TCRalphabeta/CD19-depleted stem cell transplant. The chain couples TRBV30 to TRBJ2-1; tentative D gene TRBD2, with 6 bases matching. The sequence was obtained from a girl aged 2 to 9 with congenital amegakaryocytic thrombocytopenia, due to receive a stem cell transplant. In nucleotide form, the sequence is TGTGCCTGGAAGGGGAGGCCGAGCTCCTACAATGAGCAGTTCTTC. Its protein product is CAWKGRPSSYNEQFF.